A single T cell receptor beta chain is shown here with its context. In alopecia areata patients, both lesional scalp punch biopsies and peripheral blood were collected. RNA, once extracted, was reverse transcribed into cDNA for use as the sequencing template. The table came from immunoSEQ multiplex PCR; TCRdb's copy has only in-frame clones and leaves some out. The sample consists of about 250,000 clones, roughly 69% of them appearing once. These data belong to a study of CD8+ T cells in alopecia areata. This CDR3 contains 11 residues. The V and J ends lost 3 bases and 8 bases respectively, with 9 bases between them. Germline V gene lookup returns CDR1 SQVTM and CDR2 ANQGSEA.

The chain has TRBV29-1 and TRBJ2-3; either TRBD1 or TRBD2 may fit D (5 bases each). The source is a human donor with alopecia areata. The sequencing used CD4+ T cells sorted from blood, collected at week 0. Here the CDR3 DNA reads TGCAGCGTTGACATCGGGGCTACGCAGTATTTT. Residues: CSVDIGATQYF.